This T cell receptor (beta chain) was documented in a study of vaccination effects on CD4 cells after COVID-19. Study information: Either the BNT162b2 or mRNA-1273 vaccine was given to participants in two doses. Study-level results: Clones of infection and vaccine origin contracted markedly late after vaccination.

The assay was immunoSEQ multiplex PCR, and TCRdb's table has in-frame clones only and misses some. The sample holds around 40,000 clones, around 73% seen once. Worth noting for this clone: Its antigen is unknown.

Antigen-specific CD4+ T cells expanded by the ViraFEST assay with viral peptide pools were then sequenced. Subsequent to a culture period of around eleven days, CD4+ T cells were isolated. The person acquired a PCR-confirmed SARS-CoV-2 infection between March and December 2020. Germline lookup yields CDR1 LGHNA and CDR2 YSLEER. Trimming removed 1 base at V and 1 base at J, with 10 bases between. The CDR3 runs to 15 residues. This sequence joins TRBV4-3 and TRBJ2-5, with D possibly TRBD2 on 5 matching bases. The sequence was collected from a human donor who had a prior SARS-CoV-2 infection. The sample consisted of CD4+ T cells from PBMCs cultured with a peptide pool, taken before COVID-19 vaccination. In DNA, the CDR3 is TGCGCCAGCAGCCAAGTCCTAGCCCGCCAAGAGACCCAGTACTTC. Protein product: CASSQVLARQETQYF.